This TCR beta chain was obtained from a study of CD8 T cells in Susac syndrome. A quantity of roughly 0.5 to 1 ug RNA underwent reverse transcription using random hexamers. TCRdb reprocessed the immunoSEQ multiplex PCR reads via MiXCR and lists one record per CDR3 protein. The data contain around 120,000 distinct CDR3 sequences, 90% to 95% of them seen just once; the ten biggest clones take up roughly 0.088%. Germline assignment: CDR1 SNHLY and CDR2 FYNNEI. V lost 7 bases to trimming and J lost 4 bases; unmatched junction nucleotides: 11. The CDR3 loop spans 15 amino acids. The receptor's source is a human donor with multiple sclerosis. Sequencing input: CD4+ T cells from PBMCs. The chain recombines TRBV2 with TRBJ2-5, with 8 bases aligning to TRBD2. Here the CDR3 reads CASTSPAGGRETQYF. The CDR3 bases are TGTGCCAGCACCAGCCCGGCGGGGGGACGAGAGACCCAGTACTTC.